The 7 T cell receptor beta chains below all came from one sample that was sequenced in a study of CD8+ T cells in alopecia areata. The sequencing template was cDNA reverse transcribed from extracted RNA. Sequenced by immunoSEQ multiplex PCR; TCRdb stores in-frame clones only, minus some. The sample lists 110,000 to 150,000 clones, roughly 61% seen once, with under 8% in the top ten. Sequencing was performed on CD4+ T cells sorted from blood, taken at week 0. These receptor sequences come from a human donor with alopecia areata.

The V and J genes are TRBV29-1 and TRBJ1-1; D gene uncertain. Germline CDR1 reads SQVTM; CDR2 reads ANQGSEA. V was cut by 3 bases and J by 1 base, with 6 bases left in between. This CDR3 contains 12 residues. The CDR3 loop reads CSVEDGNTEAFF. CDR3 in DNA: TGCAGCGTTGAGGACGGGAACACTGAAGCTTTCTTT.

This clone was observed a few times. The rearrangement joins TRBV5-4 to TRBJ2-7, with 7 bases identical to TRBD2. The CDR3 is 12 residues long. Trimming cost V 2 bases and J 7 bases; bases outside gene matches: 3. CDR1 SGHNT and CDR2 YYREEE come from the germline V gene (reference sequence). CDR3 loop: CASSLPAGEQYF. CDR3 nucleotides: TGTGCCAGCAGCTTACCAGCGGGAGAGCAGTACTTC.

This chain uses TRBV11-2 with TRBJ2-3; D possibly uses TRBD1 or TRBD2 (5 bases each). Germline loops: CDR1 SGHAT, CDR2 FQNNGV. Trimming took off 1 base at V and 4 bases at J, with 9 bases between the two ends. The CDR3 contains 14 residues. CDR3 in amino acids: CASSLVEGSDTQYF. CDR3 coding DNA: TGTGCCAGCAGCTTAGTCGAGGGGTCAGATACGCAGTATTTT.

This clone was observed a few times. The chain is built from TRBV5-6 and TRBJ2-7; 12 bases align to TRBD1. Trimming took 3 bases from V and 6 from J; bases not matched to a gene: 7. This CDR3 is built from 15 residues. In germline, CDR1 is SGHDT, CDR2 YYEEEE. The CDR3 coding sequence is TGTGCCAGCAGCTCCAGGGACAGGGGGCCGGGCGAGCAGTACTTC. It translates to CASSSRDRGPGEQYF. Full variable domain (outside the CDR3, taken from reference TRBV5-6 and TRBJ2-7): DAGVTQSPTHLIKTRGQQVTLRCSPKSGHDTVSWYQQALGQGPQFIFQYYEEEERQRGNFPDRFSGHQFPNYSSELNVNALLLGDSALYLCASSSRDRGPGEQYFGPGTRLTVT.

The rearrangement uses TRBV5-1 and TRBJ2-5, with TRBD2 as a possible D gene (5 bases). Germline V gives CDR1 SGHRS, CDR2 YFSETQ. This CDR3 has 13 amino acids. Trimming pared 4 bases from V and 3 bases from J, leaving 10 bases between. In DNA, the CDR3 is TGCGCCAGCAGCCAGTTCGGGGAAGAGACCCAGTACTTC. Its protein product is CASSQFGEETQYF.

The CDR3 loop is CASSDPSGEQYF. CDR3 nucleotide sequence: TGCGCCAGCAGCGACCCCTCCGGCGAGCAGTACTTC. The chain employs TRBV5-1 and TRBJ2-7; D not resolved. CDR1 is SGHRS, CDR2 YFSETQ, per germline. CDR3 length: 12 residues. V was shortened by 4 bases and J by 6 bases, with 11 bases between the two germline ends. Looking up the rest from reference TRBV5-1 and TRBJ2-7 gives the full variable domain: KAGVTQTPRYLIKTRGQQVTLSCSPISGHRSVSWYQQTPGQGLQFLFEYFSETQRNKGNFPGRFSGRQFSNSRSEMNVSTLELGDSALYLCASSDPSGEQYFGPGTRLTVT.

This clone showed up just once. The chain combines TRBV30 with TRBJ1-5; D unclear. V lost 2 bases to trimming and J lost 6 bases, with 11 bases between them. CDR3 length equals 13 residues. The germline V gene encodes CDR1 GTSNPN and CDR2 SVGIG (reference sequence). In DNA, the CDR3 is TGTGCCTGGAGTCAAGGTGGCCCTCAGCCCCAGCATTTT. This sequence encodes CAWSQGGPQPQHF.